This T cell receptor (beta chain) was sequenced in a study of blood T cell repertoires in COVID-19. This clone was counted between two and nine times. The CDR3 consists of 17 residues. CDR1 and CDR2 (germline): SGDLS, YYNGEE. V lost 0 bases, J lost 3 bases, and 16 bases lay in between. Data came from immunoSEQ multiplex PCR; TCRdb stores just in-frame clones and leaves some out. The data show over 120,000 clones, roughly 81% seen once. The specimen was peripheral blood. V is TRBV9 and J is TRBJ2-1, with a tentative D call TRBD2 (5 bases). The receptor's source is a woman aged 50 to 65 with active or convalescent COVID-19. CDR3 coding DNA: TGTGCCAGCAGCGTAGGGTGGTCTCGAGGGTTCTACAATGAGCAGTTCTTC. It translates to CASSVGWSRGFYNEQFF.